The 7 T cell receptor beta chains below all came from one sample that was sequenced in a study of T cells expressing NK-cell markers. For each CDR3 protein, TCRdb gives one entry from its re-call of the 5' RACE reads, without DNA. Found here are around 280,000 distinct CDR3 sequences; the top ten clones hold about 0.4%. The sample taken for sequencing was blood T cells: a sorted CD56 or NKG2C T cell subset, CD4+ or CD8+ T cells, or bulk PBMC T cells (not recorded which). These receptors were collected from a man aged 18 to 29 in good health.

V gene TRBV4-3 combines with J gene TRBJ2-1; TCRdb's D call, TRBD1, is unchecked because there is no DNA. The germline V gene encodes CDR1 LGHNA and CDR2 YSLEER. CDR3 length: 15 amino acids. The CDR3: CASSQGRGKRYEQFF.

The rearrangement links TRBV10-3 to TRBJ2-2; lacking DNA, the TRBD1 call made by TCRdb goes unchecked. The V gene's germline CDR1 is ENHRY and CDR2 SYGVKD. The CDR3 contains 15 residues. The CDR3 region is CAISGGAPGIGELFF.

J is TRBJ2-3 and V is TRBV29-1. Germline loops: CDR1 SQVTM, CDR2 ANQGSEA. The CDR3 is made up of 14 amino acids. CDR3 protein: CSVGWTVSTDTQYF.

This chain joins TRBV6-5 and TRBJ2-3; the TCRdb call, TRBD2, lacks DNA for checking. Germline CDR1 reads MNHEY; CDR2 reads SVGAGI. CDR3 size: 16 residues. The CDR3 sequence is CASSYGGTVTADTQYF.

The chain has TRBV20-1 and TRBJ2-3; checking the TCRdb D call of TRBD1 is not possible without DNA. This CDR3 is built from 13 residues. The V gene's germline CDR1 is DFQATT and CDR2 SNEGSKA (reference sequence). The CDR3 here is CSAHQPGADTQYF.

This chain uses TRBV12-3 or TRBV12-4 with TRBJ2-1; TCRdb picks TRBD2, but there is no DNA to check that call. This CDR3 is 14 amino acids long. This CDR3 is CASSLAGTSIAQFF.

The V call is TRBV20-1, the J call TRBJ1-5. From germline, CDR1 is DFQATT and CDR2 SNEGSKA (reference sequence). CDR3 length: 14 amino acids. CDR3 sequence reads: CSAQTQVSNQPQHF.